This T cell receptor beta chain was captured in a study of T cell repertoires in cytomegalovirus infection. As for the study in general: From public TCR beta signatures came an indication of both CMV infection and matching HLA type. Notes on the study in general: What dominated the ex vivo response were HLA-C-restricted CMV-specific TCR beta clonotypes.

TCRdb reanalysed the reads using MiXCR and keeps one entry per CDR3 protein. The data hold some 350,000 distinct CDR3 sequences, with almost 30% observed a single time. A word on this clonotype: Antigen unknown.

The CDR3 totals 11 residues. Trimming cost V 6 bases and J 8 bases, with 8 bases left between them. Germline V gene sequence: CDR1 MNHGY, CDR2 SAAAGT. The rearrangement uses TRBV6-8 and TRBJ1-3; TRBD1 might be the D (5 bases). The TCR originated in a human donor in good health (CMV status not recorded). Some clones in this sample may be carry-over from other donors' samples. The sequencing used cultured PBMCs, collected from culture after CMV antigen stimulation. The CDR3 DNA follows: TGTGCCAGCAGCCGGGGGTACACCATATATTTT. It encodes CASSRGYTIYF.